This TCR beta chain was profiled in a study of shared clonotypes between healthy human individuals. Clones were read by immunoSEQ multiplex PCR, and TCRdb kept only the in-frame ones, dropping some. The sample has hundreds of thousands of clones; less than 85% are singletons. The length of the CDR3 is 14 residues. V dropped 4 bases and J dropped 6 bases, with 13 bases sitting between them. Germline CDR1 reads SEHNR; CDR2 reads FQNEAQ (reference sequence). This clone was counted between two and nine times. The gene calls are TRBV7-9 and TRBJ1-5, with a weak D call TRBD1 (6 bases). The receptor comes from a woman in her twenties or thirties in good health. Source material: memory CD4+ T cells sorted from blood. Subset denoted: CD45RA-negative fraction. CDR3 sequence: CASSYTGTSQPQHF. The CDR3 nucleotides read TGTGCCAGCAGCTACACAGGGACTTCTCAGCCCCAGCATTTT.